Below, 7 T cell receptor beta chains from the same sample are listed, as sequenced in a study of blood T cell repertoires in COVID-19. Generated by immunoSEQ multiplex PCR, the TCRdb table keeps only in-frame clones and is missing some. The data show 300,000 to 400,000 clones, around 91% seen once. The sample comprised PBMCs or T cells enriched from blood (not recorded which). Receptors originate from a man younger than 30 who had recovered from COVID-19.

This chain uses TRBV5-6 with TRBJ2-3, with TRBD1 matching over 7 bases. CDR3 length equals 15 residues. Losses at the gene ends were 1 base for V and 2 bases for J; bases not matched to a gene: 4. Germline-derived CDR1 and CDR2 are SGHDT and YYEEEE. The CDR3 bases are TGTGCCAGCAGCTTGCGACAGGGTCCCACAGATACGCAGTATTTT. Translation gives CASSLRQGPTDTQYF.

V gene TRBV6-4 combines with J gene TRBJ1-2, with unresolved D. CDR1 and CDR2 (germline): MRHNA, SNTAGT. The length of the CDR3 is 15 residues. V dropped 0 bases and J dropped 2 bases, with 10 bases sitting between them. Written as DNA, the CDR3 is TGTGCCAGCAGTGACTCGTCGGCAGGCAACTATGGCTACACCTTC. This translates into CASSDSSAGNYGYTF.

The CDR3 protein is CASSAGQHQETQYF. Here the CDR3 DNA reads TGTGCCAGCAGTGCGGGACAGCACCAAGAGACCCAGTACTTC. V and J are TRBV5-4 and TRBJ2-5; the D gene is possibly TRBD1 (7 bases). V lost 5 bases, J lost 0 bases, and 11 bases lay in between. Germline-derived CDR1 and CDR2 are SGHNT and YYREEE (reference sequence). The CDR3 contains 14 residues.

The J gene is TRBJ1-1, the V gene TRBV7-2; perhaps TRBD1 as D (5 bases). Germline V gene data show CDR1 as SGHTA and CDR2 as FQGNSA. The CDR3 consists of 13 residues. Trimming removed 3 bases at V and 5 bases at J, with 10 bases between. The CDR3 nucleotides are TGTGCCAGCAGCTTGCTGACAGAGACTGAAGCTTTCTTT. It encodes CASSLLTETEAFF.

V gene TRBV13 combines with J gene TRBJ2-1; D unclear. The CDR3 covers 13 residues. V lost 4 bases to trimming and J lost 2 bases, with 6 bases between them. Germline lookup yields CDR1 PRHDT and CDR2 FYEKMQ (reference sequence). CDR3 region: CASSSGPYNEQFF. CDR3 in DNA: TGTGCCAGCAGCTCGGGTCCCTACAATGAGCAGTTCTTC.

V is TRBV12-3 or TRBV12-4 and J is TRBJ2-1; the D is unclear. The CDR3 totals 13 residues. V dropped 4 bases and J dropped 4 bases, with 8 bases sitting between them. CDR3 sequence (DNA): TGTGCCAGCAGTTCCGACTTGTACAATGAGCAGTTCTTC. This codes for CASSSDLYNEQFF.

This clone came up a few times. The chain employs TRBV7-2 and TRBJ2-7, with TRBD2 matching 8 bases. CDR3 length equals 14 residues. Germline V lookup: CDR1 SGHTA, CDR2 FQGNSA. Germline trimming cut 4 bases from V and 7 bases from J; bases unmatched to any gene: 9. The CDR3, as DNA: TGTGCCAGCAGCTCGGGACTAGATTTGAGTGAGCAGTACTTC. It translates to CASSSGLDLSEQYF.